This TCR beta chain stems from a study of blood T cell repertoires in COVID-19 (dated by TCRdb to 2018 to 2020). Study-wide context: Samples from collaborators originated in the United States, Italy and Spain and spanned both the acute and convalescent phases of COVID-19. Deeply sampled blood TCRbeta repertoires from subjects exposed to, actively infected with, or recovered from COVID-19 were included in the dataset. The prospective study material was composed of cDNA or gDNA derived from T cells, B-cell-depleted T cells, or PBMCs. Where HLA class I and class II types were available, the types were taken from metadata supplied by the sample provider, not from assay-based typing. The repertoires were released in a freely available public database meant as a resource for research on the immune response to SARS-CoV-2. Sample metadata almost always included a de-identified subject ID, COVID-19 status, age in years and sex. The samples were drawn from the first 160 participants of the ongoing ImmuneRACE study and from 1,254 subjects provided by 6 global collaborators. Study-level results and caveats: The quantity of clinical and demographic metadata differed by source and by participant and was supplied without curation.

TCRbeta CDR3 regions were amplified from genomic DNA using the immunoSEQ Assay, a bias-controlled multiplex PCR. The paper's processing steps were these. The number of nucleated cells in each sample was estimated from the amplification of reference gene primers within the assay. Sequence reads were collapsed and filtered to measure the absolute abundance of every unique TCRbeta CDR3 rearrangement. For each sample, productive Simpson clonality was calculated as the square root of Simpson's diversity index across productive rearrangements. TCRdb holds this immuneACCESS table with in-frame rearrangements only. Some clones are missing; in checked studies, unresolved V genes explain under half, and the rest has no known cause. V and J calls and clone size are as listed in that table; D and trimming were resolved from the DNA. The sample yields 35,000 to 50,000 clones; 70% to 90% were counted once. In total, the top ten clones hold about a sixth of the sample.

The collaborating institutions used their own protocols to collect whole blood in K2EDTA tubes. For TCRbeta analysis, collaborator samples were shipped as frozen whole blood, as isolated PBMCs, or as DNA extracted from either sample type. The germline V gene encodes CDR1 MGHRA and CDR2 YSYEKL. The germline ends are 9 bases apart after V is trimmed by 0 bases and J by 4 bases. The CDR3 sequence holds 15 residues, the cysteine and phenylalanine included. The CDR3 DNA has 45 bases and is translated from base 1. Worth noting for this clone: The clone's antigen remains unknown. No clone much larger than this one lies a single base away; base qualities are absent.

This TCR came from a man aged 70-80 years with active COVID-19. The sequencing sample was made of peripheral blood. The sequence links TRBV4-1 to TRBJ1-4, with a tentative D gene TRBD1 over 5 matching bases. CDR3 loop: CASSQDGGGNEKLFF. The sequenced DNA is TGCGCCAGCAGCCAAGACGGGGGGGGTAATGAAAAACTGTTTTTT.